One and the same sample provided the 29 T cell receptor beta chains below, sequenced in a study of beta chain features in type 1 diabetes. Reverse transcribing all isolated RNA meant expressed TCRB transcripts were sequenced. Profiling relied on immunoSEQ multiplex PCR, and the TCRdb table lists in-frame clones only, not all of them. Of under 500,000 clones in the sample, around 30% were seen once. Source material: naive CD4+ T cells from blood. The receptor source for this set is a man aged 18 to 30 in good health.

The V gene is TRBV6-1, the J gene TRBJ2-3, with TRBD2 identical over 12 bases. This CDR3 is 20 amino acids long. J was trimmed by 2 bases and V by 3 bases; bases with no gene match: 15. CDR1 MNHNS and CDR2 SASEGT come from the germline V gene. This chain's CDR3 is CASSDLRTSGTWGYTDTQYF. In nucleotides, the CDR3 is TGTGCCAGCAGTGACCTTCGGACTAGCGGGACTTGGGGTTACACAGATACGCAGTATTTT.

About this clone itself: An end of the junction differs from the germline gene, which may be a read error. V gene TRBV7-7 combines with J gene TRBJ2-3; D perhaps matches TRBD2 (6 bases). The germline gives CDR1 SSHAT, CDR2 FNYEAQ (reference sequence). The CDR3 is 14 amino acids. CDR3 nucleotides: TGTGCTAGCAGCTTGGGAGGATTGGAGGATACGCAGTATTTT. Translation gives CASSLGGLEDTQYF.

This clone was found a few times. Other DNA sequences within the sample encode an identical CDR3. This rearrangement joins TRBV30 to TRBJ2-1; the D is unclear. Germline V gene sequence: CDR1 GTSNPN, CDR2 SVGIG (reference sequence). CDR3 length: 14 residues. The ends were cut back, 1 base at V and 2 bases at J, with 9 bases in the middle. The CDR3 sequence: CAWSGLVTYNEQFF. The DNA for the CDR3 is TGTGCCTGGAGTGGGCTAGTAACCTACAATGAGCAGTTCTTC.

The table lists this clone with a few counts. This CDR3 reads CASWTSGSETQYF. The CDR3 DNA is TGCGCCAGCTGGACTAGCGGGAGTGAGACCCAGTACTTC. This chain connects TRBV5-1 to TRBJ2-5; 13 bases match TRBD2. The CDR3 length is 13 residues. Germline CDR1 SGHRS, CDR2 YFSETQ. Unmatched junction bases numbered 2, after V lost 7 bases and J lost 5 bases.

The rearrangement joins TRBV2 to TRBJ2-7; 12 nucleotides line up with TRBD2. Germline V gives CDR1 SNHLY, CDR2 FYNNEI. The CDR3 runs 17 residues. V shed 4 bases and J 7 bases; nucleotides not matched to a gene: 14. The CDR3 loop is CASSVIPTTSGSREQYF. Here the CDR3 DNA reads TGTGCCAGCAGTGTGATTCCGACGACTAGCGGGAGTCGAGAGCAGTACTTC. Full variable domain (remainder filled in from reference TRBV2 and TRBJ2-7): EPEVTQTPSHQVTQMGQEVILRCVPISNHLYFYWYRQILGQKVEFLVSFYNNEISEKSEIFDDQFSVERPDGSNFTLKIRSTKLEDSAMYFCASSVIPTTSGSREQYFGPGTRLTVT.

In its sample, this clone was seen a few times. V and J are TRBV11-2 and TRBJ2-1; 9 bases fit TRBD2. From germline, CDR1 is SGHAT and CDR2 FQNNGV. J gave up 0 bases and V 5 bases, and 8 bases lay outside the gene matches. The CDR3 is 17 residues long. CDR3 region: CASSPFAGGFSYNEQFF. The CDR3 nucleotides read TGTGCCAGCAGCCCTTTTGCGGGAGGGTTCTCCTACAATGAGCAGTTCTTC.

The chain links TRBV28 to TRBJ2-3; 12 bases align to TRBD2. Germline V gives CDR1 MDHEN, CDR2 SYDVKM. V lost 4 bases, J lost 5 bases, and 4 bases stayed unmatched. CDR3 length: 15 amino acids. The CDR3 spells CASSYPGLAGDTQYF. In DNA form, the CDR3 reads TGTGCCAGCAGTTACCCGGGACTAGCGGGAGATACGCAGTATTTT. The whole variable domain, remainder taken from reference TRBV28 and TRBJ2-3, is DVKVTQSSRYLVKRTGEKVFLECVQDMDHENMFWYRQDPGLGLRLIYFSYDVKMKEKGDIPEGYSVSREKKERFSLILESASTNQTSMYLCASSYPGLAGDTQYFGPGTRLTVL.

The chain's CDR3 is CASSYSAVTNYGYTF. Written as DNA, the CDR3 is TGTGCCAGCAGTTACTCTGCGGTTACCAACTATGGCTACACCTTC. The J gene is TRBJ1-2, the V gene TRBV6-5; D unresolved. The CDR3 is 15 residues long. The germline V gene encodes CDR1 MNHEY and CDR2 SVGAGI. The V gene lost 0 bases and the J gene lost 2 bases, with 10 bases spanning the gap.

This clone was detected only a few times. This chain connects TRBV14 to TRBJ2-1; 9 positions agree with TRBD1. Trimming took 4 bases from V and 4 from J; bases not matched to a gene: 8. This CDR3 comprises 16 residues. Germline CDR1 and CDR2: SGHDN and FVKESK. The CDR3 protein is CASSLYRGPGYNEQFF. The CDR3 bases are TGTGCCAGCAGCCTCTACAGGGGGCCAGGATACAATGAGCAGTTCTTC.

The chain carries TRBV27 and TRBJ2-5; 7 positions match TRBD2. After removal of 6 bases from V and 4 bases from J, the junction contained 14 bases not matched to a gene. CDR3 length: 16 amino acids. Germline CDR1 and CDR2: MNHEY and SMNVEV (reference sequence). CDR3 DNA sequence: TGTGCCAGCAGCCAGGGCCTGGGAGGGCCTTTAGAGACCCAGTACTTC. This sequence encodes CASSQGLGGPLETQYF.

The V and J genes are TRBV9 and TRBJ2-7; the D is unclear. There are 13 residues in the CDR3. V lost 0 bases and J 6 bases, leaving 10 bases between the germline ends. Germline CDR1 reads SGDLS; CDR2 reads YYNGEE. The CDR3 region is CASSVGAQSEQYF. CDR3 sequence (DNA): TGTGCCAGCAGCGTAGGCGCCCAATCCGAGCAGTACTTC.

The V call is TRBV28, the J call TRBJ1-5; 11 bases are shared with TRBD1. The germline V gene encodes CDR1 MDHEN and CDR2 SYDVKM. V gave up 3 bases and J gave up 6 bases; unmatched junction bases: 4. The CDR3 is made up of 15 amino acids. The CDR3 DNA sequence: TGTGCCAGCAGTTTGGGGACAGGGGGAGTTCAGCCCCAGCATTTT. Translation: CASSLGTGGVQPQHF.

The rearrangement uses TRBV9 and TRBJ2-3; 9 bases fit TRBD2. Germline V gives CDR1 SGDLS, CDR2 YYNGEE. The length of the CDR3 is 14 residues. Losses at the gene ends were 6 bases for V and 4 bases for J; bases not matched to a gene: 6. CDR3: CASTRLAAADTQYF. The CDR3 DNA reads TGTGCCAGCACCCGACTAGCGGCGGCAGATACGCAGTATTTT.

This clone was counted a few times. The CDR3 DNA follows: TGTGCCAGCAGCTTATGGGTGGTTGGGGCCAACGTCCTGACTTTC. Protein: CASSLWVVGANVLTF. V is TRBV7-9 and J is TRBJ2-6; no clear D gene. This CDR3 has 15 residues. The V gene's germline CDR1 is SEHNR and CDR2 FQNEAQ (reference sequence). Trimming removed 2 bases at V and 3 bases at J, with 8 bases between.

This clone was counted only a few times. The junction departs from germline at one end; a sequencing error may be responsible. The DNA for the CDR3 is TGTGCCAGCAGTGAACAAGGGGGCACCGATACGCAGTATTTT. As protein: CASSEQGGTDTQYF. The gene calls are TRBV25-1 and TRBJ2-3; 7 bases align to TRBD1. Germline assignment: CDR1 MGHDK and CDR2 SYGVNS. The CDR3 extends over 14 amino acids.

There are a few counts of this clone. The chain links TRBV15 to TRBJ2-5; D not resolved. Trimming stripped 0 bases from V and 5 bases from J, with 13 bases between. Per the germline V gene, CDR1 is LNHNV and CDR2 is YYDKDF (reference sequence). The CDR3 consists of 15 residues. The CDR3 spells CATSRDLAVMETQYF. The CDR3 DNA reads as TGTGCCACCAGCAGAGATCTTGCAGTGATGGAGACCCAGTACTTC.

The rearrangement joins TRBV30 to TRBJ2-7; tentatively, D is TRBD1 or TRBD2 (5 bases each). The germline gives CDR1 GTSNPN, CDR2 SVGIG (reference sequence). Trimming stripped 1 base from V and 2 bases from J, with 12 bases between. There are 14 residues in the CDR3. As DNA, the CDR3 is TGTGCCTGGAGTGGGGGGAGAAAACCCTACGAGCAGTACTTC. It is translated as CAWSGGRKPYEQYF.

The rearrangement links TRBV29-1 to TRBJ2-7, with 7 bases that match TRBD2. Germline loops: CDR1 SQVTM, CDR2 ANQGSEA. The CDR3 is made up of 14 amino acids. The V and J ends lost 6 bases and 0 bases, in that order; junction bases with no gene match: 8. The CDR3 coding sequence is TGCAGCGTCCGGTCCAGCGGGGTCTCCTACGAGCAGTACTTC. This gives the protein CSVRSSGVSYEQYF.

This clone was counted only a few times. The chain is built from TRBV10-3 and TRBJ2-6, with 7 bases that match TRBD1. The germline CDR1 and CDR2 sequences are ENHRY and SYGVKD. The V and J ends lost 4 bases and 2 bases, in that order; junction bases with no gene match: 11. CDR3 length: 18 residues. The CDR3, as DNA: TGTGCCATCAGTGCGTATCAATCCAGGGGGACTGGGGCCAACGTCCTGACTTTC. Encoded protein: CAISAYQSRGTGANVLTF.

CDR3 nucleotide sequence: TGTGCCAGCAGCTTTGGACAGGCCGGGTATGAGACCCAGTACTTC. It is translated as CASSFGQAGYETQYF. This chain uses TRBV5-6 with TRBJ2-5; 7 bases align to TRBD1. The J segment lost 5 bases and the V segment lost 2 bases, leaving 9 bases of the junction unmatched. Germline-derived CDR1 and CDR2 are SGHDT and YYEEEE. The CDR3 consists of 15 residues.

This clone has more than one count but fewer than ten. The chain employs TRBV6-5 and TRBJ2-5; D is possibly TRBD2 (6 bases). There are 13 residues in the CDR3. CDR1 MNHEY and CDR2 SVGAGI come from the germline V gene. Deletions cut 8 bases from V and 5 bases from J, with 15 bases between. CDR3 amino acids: CASAKRSGETQYF. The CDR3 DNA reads TGTGCCAGCGCAAAGCGGAGCGGGGAGACCCAGTACTTC.

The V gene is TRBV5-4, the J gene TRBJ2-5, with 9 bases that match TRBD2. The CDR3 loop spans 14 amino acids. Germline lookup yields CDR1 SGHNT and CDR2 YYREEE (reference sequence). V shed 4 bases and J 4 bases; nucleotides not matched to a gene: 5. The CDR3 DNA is TGTGCCAGCAGCCTTAGCGGGAGAGGAGAGACCCAGTACTTC. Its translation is CASSLSGRGETQYF.

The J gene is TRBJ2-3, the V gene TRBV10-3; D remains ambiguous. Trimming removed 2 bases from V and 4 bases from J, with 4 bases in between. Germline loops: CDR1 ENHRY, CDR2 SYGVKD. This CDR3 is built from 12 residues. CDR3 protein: CAISEAPDTQYF. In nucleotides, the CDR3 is TGTGCCATCAGTGAGGCCCCAGATACGCAGTATTTT.

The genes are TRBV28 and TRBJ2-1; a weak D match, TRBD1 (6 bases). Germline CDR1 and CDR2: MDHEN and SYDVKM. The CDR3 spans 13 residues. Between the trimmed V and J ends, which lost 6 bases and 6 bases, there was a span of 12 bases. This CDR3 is CASRMPRGNEQFF. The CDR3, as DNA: TGTGCCAGCAGAATGCCCAGGGGCAATGAGCAGTTCTTC.

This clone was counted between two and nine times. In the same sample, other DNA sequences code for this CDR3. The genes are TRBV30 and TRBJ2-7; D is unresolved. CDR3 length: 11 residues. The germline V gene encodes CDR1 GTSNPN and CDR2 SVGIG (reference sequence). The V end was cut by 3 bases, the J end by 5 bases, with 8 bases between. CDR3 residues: CAWSARDEQYF. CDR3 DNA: TGTGCCTGGAGCGCTCGCGACGAGCAGTACTTC. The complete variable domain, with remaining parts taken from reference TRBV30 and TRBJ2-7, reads SQTIHQWPATLVQPVGSPLSLECTVEGTSNPNLYWYRQAAGRGLQLLFYSVGIGQISSEVPQNLSASRPQDRQFILSSKKLLLSDSGFYLCAWSARDEQYFGPGTRLTVT.

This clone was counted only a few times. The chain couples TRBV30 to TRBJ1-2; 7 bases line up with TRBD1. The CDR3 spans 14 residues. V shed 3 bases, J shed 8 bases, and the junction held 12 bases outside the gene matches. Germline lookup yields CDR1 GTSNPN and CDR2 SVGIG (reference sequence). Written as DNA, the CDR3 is TGTGCCTGGAGCCTAACCGGGACAGCTGGGGGCTACACCTTC. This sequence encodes CAWSLTGTAGGYTF.

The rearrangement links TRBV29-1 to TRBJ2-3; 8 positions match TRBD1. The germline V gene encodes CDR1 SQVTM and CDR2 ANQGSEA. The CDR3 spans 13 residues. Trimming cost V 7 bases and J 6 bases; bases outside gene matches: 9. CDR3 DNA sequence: TGCAGCGCTAAGGGACAGGTTGTGGATACGCAGTATTTT. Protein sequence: CSAKGQVVDTQYF.

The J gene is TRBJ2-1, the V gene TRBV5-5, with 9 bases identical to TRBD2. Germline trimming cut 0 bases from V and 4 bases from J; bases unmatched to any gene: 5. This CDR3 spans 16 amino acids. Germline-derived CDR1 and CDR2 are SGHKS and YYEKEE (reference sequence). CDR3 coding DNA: TGTGCCAGCAGCTTGGGACTAGCGGTCTCGTACAATGAGCAGTTCTTC. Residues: CASSLGLAVSYNEQFF.

CDR3 protein: CASSQDHWDNYGYTF. The CDR3 nucleotides are TGTGCCAGCAGCCAAGATCATTGGGATAACTATGGCTACACCTTC. The chain uses TRBV4-2 and TRBJ1-2; no clear D gene. The CDR3 contains 15 residues. CDR1 LGHNA and CDR2 YNFKEQ come from the germline V gene. Trimming removed 0 bases from V and 1 base from J, with 9 bases in between.